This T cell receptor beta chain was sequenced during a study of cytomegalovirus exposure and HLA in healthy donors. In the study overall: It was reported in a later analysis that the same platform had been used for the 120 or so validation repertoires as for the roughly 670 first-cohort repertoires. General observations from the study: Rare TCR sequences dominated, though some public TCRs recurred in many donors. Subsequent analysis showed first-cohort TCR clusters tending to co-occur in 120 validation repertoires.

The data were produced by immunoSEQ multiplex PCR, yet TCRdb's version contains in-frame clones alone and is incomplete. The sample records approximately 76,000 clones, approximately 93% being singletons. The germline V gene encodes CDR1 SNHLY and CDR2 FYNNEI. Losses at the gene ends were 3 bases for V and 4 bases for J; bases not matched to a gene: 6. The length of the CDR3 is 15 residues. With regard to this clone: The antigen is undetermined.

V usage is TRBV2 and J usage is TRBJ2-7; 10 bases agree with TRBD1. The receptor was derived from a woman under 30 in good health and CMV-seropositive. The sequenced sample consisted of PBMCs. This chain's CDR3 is CASSEVGQGGYEQYF. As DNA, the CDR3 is TGTGCCAGCAGTGAGGTTGGACAGGGGGGTTACGAGCAGTACTTC.